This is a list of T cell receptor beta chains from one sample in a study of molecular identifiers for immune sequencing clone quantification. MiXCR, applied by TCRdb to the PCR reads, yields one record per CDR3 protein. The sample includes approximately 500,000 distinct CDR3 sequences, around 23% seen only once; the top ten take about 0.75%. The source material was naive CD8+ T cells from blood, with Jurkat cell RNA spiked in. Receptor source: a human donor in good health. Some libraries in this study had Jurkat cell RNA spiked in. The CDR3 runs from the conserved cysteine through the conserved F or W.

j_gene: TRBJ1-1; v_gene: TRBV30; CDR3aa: CAWSYSGITLEAFF
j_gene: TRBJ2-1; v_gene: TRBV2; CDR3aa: CASTDPLWDEQFF
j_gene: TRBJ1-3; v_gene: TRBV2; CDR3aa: CANEEPSGNTIYF
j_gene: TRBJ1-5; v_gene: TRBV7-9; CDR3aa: CASSTTGTGGNQPQHF
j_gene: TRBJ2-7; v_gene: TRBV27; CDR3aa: CASSFGQGAFYEQYF
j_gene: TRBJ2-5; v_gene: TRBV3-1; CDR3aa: CASSQDFSGQETQYF
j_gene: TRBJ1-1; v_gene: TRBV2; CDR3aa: CASSEEEVWTGTEAFF
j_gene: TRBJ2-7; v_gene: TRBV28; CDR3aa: CASSFVDIRYEQYF
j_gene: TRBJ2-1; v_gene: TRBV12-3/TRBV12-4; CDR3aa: CASSLGGPANEQFF
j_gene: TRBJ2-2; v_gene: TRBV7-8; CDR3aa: CASSLDRLAENTGELFF
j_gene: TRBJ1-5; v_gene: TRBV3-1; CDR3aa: CASSQSVSSNQPQHF
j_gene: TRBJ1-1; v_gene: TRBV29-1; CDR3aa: CSVEEGTPRNTEAFF
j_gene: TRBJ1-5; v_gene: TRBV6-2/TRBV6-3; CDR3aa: CASSYLDRNQPQHF
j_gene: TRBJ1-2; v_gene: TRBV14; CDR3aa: CASSQDSGLNYGYTF
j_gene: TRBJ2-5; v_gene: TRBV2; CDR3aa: CASIPGNQETQYF
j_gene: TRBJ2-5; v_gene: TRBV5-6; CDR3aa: CASSLLLEETQYF
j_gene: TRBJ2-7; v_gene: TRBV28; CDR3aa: CASLTGISLTYEQYF
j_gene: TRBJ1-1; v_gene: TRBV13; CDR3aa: CASSLDGVSEAFF
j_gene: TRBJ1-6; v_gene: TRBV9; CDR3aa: CASSQDATGVGGSPLHF
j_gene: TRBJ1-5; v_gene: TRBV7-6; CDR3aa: CASSFGLGQPQHF
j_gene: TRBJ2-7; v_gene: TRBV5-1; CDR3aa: CASSLLVAAPGQGPYEQYF
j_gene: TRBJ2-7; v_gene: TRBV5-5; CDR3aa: CASRGQLGYEQYF
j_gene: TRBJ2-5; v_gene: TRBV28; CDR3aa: CASSRGFQETQYF
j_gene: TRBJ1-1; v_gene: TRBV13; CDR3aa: CASSLDAYTEAFF
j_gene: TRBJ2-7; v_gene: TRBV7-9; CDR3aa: CASSFVSSYEQYF
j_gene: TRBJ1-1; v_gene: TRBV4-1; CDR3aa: CASSQGTGFFNTEAFF
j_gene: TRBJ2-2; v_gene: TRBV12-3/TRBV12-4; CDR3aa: CASSPMGTGELFF
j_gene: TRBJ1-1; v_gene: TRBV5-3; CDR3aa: CASSYGLAKAFF
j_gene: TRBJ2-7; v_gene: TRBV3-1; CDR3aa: CASSHFSGSHEQYF
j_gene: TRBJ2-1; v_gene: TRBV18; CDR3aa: CASSPKGRGNEQFF
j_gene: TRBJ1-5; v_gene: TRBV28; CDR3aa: CASKRHHGCNQPQHF
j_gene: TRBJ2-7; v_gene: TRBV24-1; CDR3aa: CATSDPRTSGSKQYF
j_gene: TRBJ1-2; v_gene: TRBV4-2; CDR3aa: CASSQGAGGNGYTF
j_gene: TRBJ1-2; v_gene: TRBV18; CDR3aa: CASSPPAGDGYTF
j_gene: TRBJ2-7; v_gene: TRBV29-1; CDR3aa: CSVSGTPYEQYF
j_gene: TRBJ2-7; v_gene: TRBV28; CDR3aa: CASSGPGGSSYEQYF
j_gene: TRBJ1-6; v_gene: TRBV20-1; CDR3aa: CSAREVGDNSPLHF
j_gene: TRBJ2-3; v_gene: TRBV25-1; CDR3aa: CASRGTSRTDTQYF
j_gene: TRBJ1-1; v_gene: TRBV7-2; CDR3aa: CASGQASTEAFF
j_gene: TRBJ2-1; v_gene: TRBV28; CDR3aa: CASSLLSAHNEQFF
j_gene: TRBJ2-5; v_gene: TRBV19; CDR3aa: CASSMNGGQWEPQYF
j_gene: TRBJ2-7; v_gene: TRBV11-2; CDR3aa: CASSSDWDEQYF
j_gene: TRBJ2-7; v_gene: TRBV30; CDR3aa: CAWSPSVEQYF
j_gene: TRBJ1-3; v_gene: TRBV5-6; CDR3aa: CASSLPYGFSGNTIYF
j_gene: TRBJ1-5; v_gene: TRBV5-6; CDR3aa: CASSLGLQVSGGRNQPQHF
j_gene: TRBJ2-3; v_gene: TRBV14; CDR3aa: CASSQDRLRLAASTDTQYF
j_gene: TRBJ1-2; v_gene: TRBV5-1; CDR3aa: CASSSGPEQGYYGYTF